This T cell receptor beta chain was captured in a study of T cell repertoires in cytomegalovirus infection. About the study: In public TCR beta signatures, there were indications of both CMV infection and matching HLA type.

Overall study results and limits: The study found HLA-C-restricted CMV-specific TCR beta clonotypes dominating the ex vivo response.

TCRdb reprocessed the reads with MiXCR, giving one entry per CDR3 protein. The sample shows some 110,000 distinct CDR3 sequences, about a tenth of them seen only once. This clonotype was counted only a few times. What it binds is not known. The source of this sequence is a human donor in good health (CMV status not recorded). Some clones in this sample may be carry-over from other donors' samples. Sequenced input: PBMCs, sequenced either directly or after in vitro stimulation (not recorded which).

CDR3 bases: TGCGCCAGCAGCCAAGAGACAGGGGGGATCACTGAAGCTTTCTTT. Translating it yields CASSQETGGITEAFF. The chain joins TRBV4-1 to TRBJ1-1, with TRBD1 matching over 9 bases. V gave up 0 bases and J gave up 4 bases; unmatched junction bases: 3. CDR3 size: 15 residues. The germline V gene has CDR1 MGHRA and CDR2 YSYEKL.